The clone carrying this T cell receptor beta chain showed up just a few times. The target antigen is unknown. Constant-segment primers were used for 5'RACE, and the resulting TCR alpha and TCR beta cDNA libraries carried sample barcodes and UMIs. TCRdb re-called the 5' RACE reads through MiXCR, storing one row per CDR3 protein. The sample contains roughly 510,000 distinct CDR3 sequences, 17% of which appear only once. Losses at the gene ends were 0 bases for V and 4 bases for J; bases not matched to a gene: 6. Germline CDR1 and CDR2: LNHDA and SQIVND (reference sequence). The CDR3 contains 16 residues. The source of the sample is a study of T-cell memory formation after mild COVID-19. Study results and caveats: CD4+ contracting clones lay mainly in CM and EM, CD8+ ones in EMRA.

V usage is TRBV19 and J usage is TRBJ2-3; TRBD2 matches 8 bases. The receptor's source is an adult woman who had mild COVID-19 (a few samples of this study predate the infection). Cell type and time point are not known. The specimen sequenced was PBMCs or a T cell subset sorted from them (not recorded which). CDR3 DNA: TGTGCCAGTAGTATAGATGCGGGAGGTCCCCCAGATACGCAGTATTTT. Protein product: CASSIDAGGPPDTQYF.